This section outlines one T cell receptor beta chain sequence together with its context. The antigen remains unidentified. It was with 60 Vbeta and 13 Jbeta primers that the PCR ran. TCRdb's table, derived via immunoSEQ multiplex PCR, lists solely in-frame clones and lacks some. The profile shows under 200,000 clones, approximately 81% of them singletons. This specimen belongs to a study of cytomegalovirus exposure and HLA in healthy donors. Study findings and constraints: Listed as cytomegalovirus-associated were over 150 TCR beta chains.

J gave up 1 base and V 0 bases, and 2 bases lay outside the gene matches. Germline V CDR1 and CDR2: SGHNT, YYREEE (reference sequence). The length of the CDR3 is 16 residues. The sequence was obtained from a male donor in good health and CMV-seronegative. The sample consisted of PBMCs. The chain carries TRBV5-4 and TRBJ2-2; TRBD2 agrees at 8 bases. The CDR3 spells CASSLGSGVNTGELFF. CDR3 nucleotides: TGTGCCAGCAGCTTGGGTAGCGGGGTGAACACCGGGGAGCTGTTTTTT.